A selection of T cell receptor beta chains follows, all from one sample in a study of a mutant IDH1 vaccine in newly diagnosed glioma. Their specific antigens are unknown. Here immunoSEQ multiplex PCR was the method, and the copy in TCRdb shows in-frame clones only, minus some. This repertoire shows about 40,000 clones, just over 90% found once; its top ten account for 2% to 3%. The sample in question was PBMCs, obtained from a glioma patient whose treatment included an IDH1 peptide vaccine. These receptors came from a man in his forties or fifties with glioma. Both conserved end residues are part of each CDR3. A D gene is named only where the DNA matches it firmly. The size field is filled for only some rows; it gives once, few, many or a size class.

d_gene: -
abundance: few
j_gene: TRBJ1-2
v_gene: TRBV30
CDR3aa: CAWSTPGGFWGYTF
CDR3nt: TGTGCCTGGAGTACCCCCGGGGGGTTTTGGGGCTACACCTTC

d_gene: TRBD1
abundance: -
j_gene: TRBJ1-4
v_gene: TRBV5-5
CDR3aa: CASTLPGQEKLFF
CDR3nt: TGTGCCAGCACACTGCCGGGACAGGAAAAACTGTTTTTT

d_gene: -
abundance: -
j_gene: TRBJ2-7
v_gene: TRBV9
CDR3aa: CASSPGDVTYEQYF
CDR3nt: TGTGCCAGCAGCCCCGGGGACGTCACCTACGAGCAGTACTTC

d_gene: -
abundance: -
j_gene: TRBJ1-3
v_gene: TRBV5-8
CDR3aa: CASSLVRVSGNTIYF
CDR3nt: TGTGCCAGCAGCTTGGTACGGGTCTCTGGAAACACCATATATTTT

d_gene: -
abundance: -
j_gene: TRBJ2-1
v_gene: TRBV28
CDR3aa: CASRTTGYYYNEQFF
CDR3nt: TGTGCCAGCAGGACGACAGGCTACTACTACAATGAGCAGTTCTTC

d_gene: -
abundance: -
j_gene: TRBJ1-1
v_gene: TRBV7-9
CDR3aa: CASSSTPYQTEAFF
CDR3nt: TGTGCCAGCAGCTCTACACCTTATCAAACTGAAGCTTTCTTT

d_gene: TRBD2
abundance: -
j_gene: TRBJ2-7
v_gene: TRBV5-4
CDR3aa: CASSLRGGGTYEQYF
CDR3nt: TGTGCCAGCAGCCTCCGCGGCGGGGGAACCTACGAGCAGTACTTC

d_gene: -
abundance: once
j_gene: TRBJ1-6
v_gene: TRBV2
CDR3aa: CASRAGVVSPLHF
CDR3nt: TGTGCCAGCAGGGCCGGGGTAGTATCACCCCTCCACTTT

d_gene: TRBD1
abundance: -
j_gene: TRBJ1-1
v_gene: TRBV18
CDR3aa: CASSPLSRTGAKNTEAFF
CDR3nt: TGTGCCAGCTCACCACTGTCGCGGACAGGGGCCAAGAACACTGAAGCTTTCTTT

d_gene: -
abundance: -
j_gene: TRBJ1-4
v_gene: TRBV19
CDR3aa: CASRPAGVGGEKLFF
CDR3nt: TGTGCCAGTAGACCGGCAGGGGTCGGGGGTGAAAAACTGTTTTTT

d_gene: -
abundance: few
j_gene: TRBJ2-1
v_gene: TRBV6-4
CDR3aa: CASSDSRSSYNEQFF
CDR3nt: TGTGCCAGCAGTGACTCCCGGAGCTCCTACAATGAGCAGTTCTTC

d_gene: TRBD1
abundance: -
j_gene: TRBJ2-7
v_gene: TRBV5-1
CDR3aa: CASSLMIWDSEPYEQYF
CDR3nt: TGCGCCAGCAGCTTGATGATCTGGGACAGCGAACCCTACGAGCAGTACTTC

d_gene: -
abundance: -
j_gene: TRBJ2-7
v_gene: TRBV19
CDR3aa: CASSSRQYEQYF
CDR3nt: TGTGCCAGTAGCTCCCGACAGTACGAGCAGTACTTC

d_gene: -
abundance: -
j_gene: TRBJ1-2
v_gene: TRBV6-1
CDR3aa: CASSEGGKYGYTF
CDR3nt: TGTGCCAGCAGTGAAGGGGGCAAGTATGGCTACACCTTC

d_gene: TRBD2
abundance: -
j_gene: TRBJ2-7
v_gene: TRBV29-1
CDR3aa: CSVAGRSGSLNEQYF
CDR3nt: TGCAGCGTTGCCGGGCGAAGCGGGAGTCTTAACGAGCAGTACTTC

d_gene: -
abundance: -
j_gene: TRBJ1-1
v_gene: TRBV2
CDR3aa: CASSEAQGGITEAFF
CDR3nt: TGTGCCAGCAGTGAAGCCCAGGGAGGGATTACTGAAGCTTTCTTT

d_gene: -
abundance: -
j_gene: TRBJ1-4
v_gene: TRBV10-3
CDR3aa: CAISEEGKLFF
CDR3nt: TGTGCCATCAGTGAGGAGGGAAAACTGTTTTTT

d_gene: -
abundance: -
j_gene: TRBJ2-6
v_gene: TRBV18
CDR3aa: CASSPLGARQLSGANVLTF
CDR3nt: TGTGCCAGCTCACCACTTGGGGCCAGGCAACTCTCTGGGGCCAACGTCCTGACTTTC

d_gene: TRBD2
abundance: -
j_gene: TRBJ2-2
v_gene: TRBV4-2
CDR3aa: CASSQLAGGNTGELFF
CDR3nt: TGTGCCAGCAGCCAATTAGCGGGGGGAAACACCGGGGAGCTGTTTTTT

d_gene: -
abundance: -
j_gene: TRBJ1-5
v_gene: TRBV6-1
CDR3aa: CASSEAWRESNQPQHF
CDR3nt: TGTGCCAGCAGTGAAGCGTGGAGGGAGAGCAATCAGCCCCAGCATTTT

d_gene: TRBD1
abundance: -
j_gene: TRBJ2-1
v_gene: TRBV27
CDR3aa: CASRLTGESYNEQFF
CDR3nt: TGTGCCAGCAGGCTGACAGGGGAGAGCTACAATGAGCAGTTCTTC

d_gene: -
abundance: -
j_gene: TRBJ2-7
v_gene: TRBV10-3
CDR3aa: CAISVNRGGVQYF
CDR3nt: TGTGCCATCAGTGTAAACAGGGGAGGTGTGCAGTACTTC

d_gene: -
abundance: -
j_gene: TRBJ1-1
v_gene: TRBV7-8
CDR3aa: CASSPRLNTEAFF
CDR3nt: TGTGCCAGCAGCCCCCGACTGAACACTGAAGCTTTCTTT

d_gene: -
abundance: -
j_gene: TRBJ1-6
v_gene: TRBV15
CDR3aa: CATSRTGLNSPLHF
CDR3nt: TGTGCCACCAGCAGAACAGGGTTAAATTCACCCCTCCACTTT

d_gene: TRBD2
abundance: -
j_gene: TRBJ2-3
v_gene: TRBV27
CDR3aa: CASRGYLTGTSGYVNVLTDTQYF
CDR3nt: TGTGCCAGCAGAGGGTACCTTACCGGGACTAGCGGTTATGTTAATGTCCTCACAGATACGCAGTATTTT

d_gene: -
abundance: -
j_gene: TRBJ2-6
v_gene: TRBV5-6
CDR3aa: CASSPGPNSGANVLTF
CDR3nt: TGTGCCAGCAGCCCCGGGCCCAACTCTGGGGCCAACGTCCTGACTTTC

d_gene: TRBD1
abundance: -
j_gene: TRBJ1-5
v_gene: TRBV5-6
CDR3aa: CASSLYWDRGQEGPQHF
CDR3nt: TGTGCCAGCAGCTTATACTGGGACAGGGGGCAAGAGGGGCCCCAGCATTTT

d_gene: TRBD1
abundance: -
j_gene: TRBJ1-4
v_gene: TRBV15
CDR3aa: CATRGDRAYEKLFF
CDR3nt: TGTGCCACCAGAGGGGACAGGGCCTATGAAAAACTGTTTTTT

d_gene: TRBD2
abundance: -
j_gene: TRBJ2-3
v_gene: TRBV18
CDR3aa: CASSPVGLAGRTDTQYF
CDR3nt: TGTGCCAGCTCACCAGTCGGGCTAGCGGGTCGCACAGATACGCAGTATTTT

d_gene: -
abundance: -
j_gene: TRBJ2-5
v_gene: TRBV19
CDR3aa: CASSIHPGRQRSETQYF
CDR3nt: TGTGCCAGTAGTATCCACCCGGGGAGGCAAAGGTCGGAGACCCAGTACTTC

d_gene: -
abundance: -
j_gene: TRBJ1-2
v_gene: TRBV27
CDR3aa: CASSSSSGLFDGYTF
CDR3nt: TGTGCCAGCAGTTCCTCGTCGGGTCTTTTTGATGGCTACACCTTC

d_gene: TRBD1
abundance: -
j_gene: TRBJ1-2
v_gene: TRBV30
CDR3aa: CALRGLSYGYTF
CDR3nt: TGTGCACTGAGGGGGCTTAGCTATGGCTACACCTTC

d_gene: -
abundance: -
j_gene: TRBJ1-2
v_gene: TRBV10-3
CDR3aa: CAIRGRTTELSGVNYGYTF
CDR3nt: TGTGCCATCAGAGGACGAACTACGGAGCTTTCGGGGGTTAACTATGGCTACACCTTC

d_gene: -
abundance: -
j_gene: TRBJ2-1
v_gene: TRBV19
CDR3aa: CASSIFASNEQFF
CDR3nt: TGTGCCAGTAGTATTTTCGCTAGCAATGAGCAGTTCTTC

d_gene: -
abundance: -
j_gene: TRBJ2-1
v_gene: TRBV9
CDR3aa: CASSVGGSGHNEQFF
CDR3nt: TGTGCCAGCAGCGTAGGAGGGTCTGGACACAATGAGCAGTTCTTC

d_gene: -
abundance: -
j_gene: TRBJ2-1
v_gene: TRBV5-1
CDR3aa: CASRGYNEQFF
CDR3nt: TGCGCCAGCAGAGGATACAATGAGCAGTTCTTC

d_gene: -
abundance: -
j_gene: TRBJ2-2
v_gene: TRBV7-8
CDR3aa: CASSLVPGHVTGELFF
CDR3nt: TGTGCCAGCAGCTTAGTCCCAGGGCACGTCACCGGGGAGCTGTTTTTT

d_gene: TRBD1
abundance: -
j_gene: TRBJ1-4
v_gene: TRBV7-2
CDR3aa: CASSPGDRTNEKLFF
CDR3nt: TGTGCCAGCAGCCCAGGGGACAGAACCAATGAAAAACTGTTTTTT

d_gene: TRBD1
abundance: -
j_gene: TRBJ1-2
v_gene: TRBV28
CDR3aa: CASSGGGADYGYTF
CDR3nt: TGTGCCAGCAGCGGAGGGGGCGCTGACTATGGCTACACCTTC

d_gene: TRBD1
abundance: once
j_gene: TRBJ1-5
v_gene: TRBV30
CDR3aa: CAWSGDSRPNQPQHF
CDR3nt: TGTGCCTGGAGTGGGGACAGCCGACCTAATCAGCCCCAGCATTTT